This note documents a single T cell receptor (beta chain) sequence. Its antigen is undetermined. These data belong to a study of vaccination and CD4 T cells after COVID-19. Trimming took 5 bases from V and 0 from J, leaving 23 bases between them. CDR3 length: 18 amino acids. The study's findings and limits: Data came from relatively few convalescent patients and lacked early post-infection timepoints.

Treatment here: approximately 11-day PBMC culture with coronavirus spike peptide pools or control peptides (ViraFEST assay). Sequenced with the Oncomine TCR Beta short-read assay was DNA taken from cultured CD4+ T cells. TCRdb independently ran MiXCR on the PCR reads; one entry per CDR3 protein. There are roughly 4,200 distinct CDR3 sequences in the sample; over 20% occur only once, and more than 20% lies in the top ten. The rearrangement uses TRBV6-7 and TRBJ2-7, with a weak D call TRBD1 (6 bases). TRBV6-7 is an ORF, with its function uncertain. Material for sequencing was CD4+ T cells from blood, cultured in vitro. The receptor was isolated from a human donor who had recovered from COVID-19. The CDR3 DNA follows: TGTGCCAGCAGTCCCCAGGGATCTGACAGGAATAGCTCCTACGAGCAGTACTTC. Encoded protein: CASSPQGSDRNSSYEQYF.